Included here is one TCR beta chain sequence, with context. The antigen is not known. Germline V gives CDR1 SQVTM, CDR2 ANQGSEA. Unmatched junction bases numbered 13, after V lost 5 bases and J lost 2 bases. The CDR3 is made up of 17 amino acids. The sample originates from a study of somatic mutations in cytotoxic T cells in rheumatoid arthritis. Across the study: Flow sorting at nearly 100% purity was applied to some V beta antibody-stained T-cell populations, which included V beta1+ cells sequenced for TCRB. Whole-study findings and limits: For about an eighth of the 65 patients, a single CD8+ clone accounted for more than 20% of CD8+ cells. Only rheumatoid arthritis patients, not healthy controls, showed CD8+ clonality increasing with age.

Produced via immunoSEQ multiplex PCR; TCRdb's table is partial and in-frame only. The table lists about 3,000 clones, roughly 92% of them singletons. The chain combines TRBV29-1 with TRBJ1-2; TRBD1 aligns across 11 bases. The clonotype comes from a woman younger than 30 with rheumatoid arthritis. The sample comprised CD8+ T cells sorted from blood. CDR3 residues: CSVRGQGAQGENYGYTF. In nucleotides, the CDR3 is TGCAGCGTTCGAGGACAGGGGGCGCAAGGAGAGAACTATGGCTACACCTTC.